This T cell receptor beta chain was obtained from a study of vaccination and CD4 T cells after COVID-19. Study details: A median of approximately 72 days (range 14 to 241) separated dose two from the taking of post-vaccine samples. SARS-CoV-2, HCoV-NL63, HCoV-OC43 and HCoV-229E supplied the overlapping spike peptides used to stimulate cells. Some control cultures received a CEFX pool, which served as the positive control. Others received an HIV-1 Nef pool or no peptide.

The treatment is: roughly ten-day PBMC culture with coronavirus spike peptide pools or control peptides (ViraFEST assay). Germline V lookup: CDR1 MNHNS, CDR2 SASEGT. The CDR3 runs to 14 residues. The V and J ends lost 2 bases and 8 bases, in that order; junction bases with no gene match: 5. This clonotype was recorded only once. Antigen: not known. Sequencing of cultured CD4+ T cell DNA used the Oncomine TCR Beta short-read assay. From cultured CD4+ T cells, genomic DNA was extracted. From the PCR reads, TCRdb called clonotypes with MiXCR, one entry per CDR3 protein. This sample has 10,000 to 15,000 distinct CDR3 sequences, with 40% to 50% found just once.

The rearrangement joins TRBV6-1 to TRBJ2-1; TRBD2 matches 8 bases. Sequenced: CD4+ T cells from blood, cultured in vitro. The sequence derives from a human donor who had recovered from COVID-19. CDR3: CASSEFGGGHEQFF. The CDR3 nucleotides are TGTGCCAGCAGTGAATTCGGCGGGGGGCATGAGCAGTTCTTC.